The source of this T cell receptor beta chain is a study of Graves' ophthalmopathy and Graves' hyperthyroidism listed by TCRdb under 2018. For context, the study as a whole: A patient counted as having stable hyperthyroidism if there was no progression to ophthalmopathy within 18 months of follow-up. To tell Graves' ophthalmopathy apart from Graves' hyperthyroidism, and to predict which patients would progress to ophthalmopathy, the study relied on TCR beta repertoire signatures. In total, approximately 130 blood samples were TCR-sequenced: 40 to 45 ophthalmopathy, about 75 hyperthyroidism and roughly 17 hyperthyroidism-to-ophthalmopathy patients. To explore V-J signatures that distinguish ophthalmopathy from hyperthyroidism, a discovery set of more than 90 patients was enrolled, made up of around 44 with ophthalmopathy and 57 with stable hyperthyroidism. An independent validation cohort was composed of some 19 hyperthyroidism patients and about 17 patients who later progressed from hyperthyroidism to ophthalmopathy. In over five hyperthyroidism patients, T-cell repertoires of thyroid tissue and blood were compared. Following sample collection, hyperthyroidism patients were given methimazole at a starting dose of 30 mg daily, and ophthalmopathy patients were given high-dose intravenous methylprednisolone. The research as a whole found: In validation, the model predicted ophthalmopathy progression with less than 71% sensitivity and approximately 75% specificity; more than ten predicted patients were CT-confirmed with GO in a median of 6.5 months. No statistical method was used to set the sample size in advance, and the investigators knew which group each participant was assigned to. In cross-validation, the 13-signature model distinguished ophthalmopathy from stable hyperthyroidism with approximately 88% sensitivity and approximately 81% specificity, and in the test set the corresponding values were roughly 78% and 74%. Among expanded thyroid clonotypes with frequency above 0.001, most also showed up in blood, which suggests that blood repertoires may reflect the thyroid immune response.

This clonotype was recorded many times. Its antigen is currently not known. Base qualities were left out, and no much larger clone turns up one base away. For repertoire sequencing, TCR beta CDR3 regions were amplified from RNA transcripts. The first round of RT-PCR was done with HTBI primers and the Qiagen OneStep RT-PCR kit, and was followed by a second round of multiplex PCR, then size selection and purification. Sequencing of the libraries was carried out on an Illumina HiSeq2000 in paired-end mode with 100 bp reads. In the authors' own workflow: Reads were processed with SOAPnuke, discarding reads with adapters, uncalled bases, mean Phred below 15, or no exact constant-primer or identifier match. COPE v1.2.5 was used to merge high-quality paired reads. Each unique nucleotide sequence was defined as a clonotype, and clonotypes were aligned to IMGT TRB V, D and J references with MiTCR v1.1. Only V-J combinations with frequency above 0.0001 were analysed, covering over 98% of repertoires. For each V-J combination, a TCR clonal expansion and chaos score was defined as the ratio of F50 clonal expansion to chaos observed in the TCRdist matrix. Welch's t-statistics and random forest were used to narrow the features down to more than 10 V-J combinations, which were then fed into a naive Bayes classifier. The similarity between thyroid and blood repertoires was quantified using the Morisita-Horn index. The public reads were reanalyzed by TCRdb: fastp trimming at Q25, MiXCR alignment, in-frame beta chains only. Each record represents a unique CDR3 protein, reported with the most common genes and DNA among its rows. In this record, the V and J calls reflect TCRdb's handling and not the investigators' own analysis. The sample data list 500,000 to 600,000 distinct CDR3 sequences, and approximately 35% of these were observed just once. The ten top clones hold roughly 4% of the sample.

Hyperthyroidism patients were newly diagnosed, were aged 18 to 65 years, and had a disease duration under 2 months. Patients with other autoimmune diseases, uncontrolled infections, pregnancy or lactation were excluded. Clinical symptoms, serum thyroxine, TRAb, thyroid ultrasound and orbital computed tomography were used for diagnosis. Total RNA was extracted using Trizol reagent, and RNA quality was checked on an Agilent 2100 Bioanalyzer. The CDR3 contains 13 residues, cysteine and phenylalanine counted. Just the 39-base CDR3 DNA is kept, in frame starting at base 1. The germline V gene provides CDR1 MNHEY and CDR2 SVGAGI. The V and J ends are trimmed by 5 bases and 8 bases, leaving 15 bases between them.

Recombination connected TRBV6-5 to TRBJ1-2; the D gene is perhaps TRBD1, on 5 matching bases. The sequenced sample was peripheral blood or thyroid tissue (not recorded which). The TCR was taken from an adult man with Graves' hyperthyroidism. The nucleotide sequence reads TGTGCCAGCAGTCCCCAGGGTCCGTCGGGCTACACCTTC. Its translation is CASSPQGPSGYTF.